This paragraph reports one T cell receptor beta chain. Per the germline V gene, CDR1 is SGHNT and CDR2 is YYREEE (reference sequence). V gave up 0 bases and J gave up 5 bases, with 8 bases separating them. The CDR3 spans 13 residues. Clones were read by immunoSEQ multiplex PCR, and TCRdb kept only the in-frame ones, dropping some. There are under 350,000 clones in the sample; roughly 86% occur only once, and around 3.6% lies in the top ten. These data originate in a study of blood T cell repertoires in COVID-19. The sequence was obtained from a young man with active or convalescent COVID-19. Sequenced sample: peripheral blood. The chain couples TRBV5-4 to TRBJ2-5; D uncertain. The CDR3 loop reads CASSLASSETQYF. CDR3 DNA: TGTGCCAGCAGCTTGGCGTCTAGTGAGACCCAGTACTTC.